The 17 T cell receptor beta chains listed next were all sequenced from one sample in a study of cytomegalovirus exposure and HLA in healthy donors. With 60 Vbeta and 13 Jbeta primers, the PCR was carried out. Clones were sequenced by immunoSEQ multiplex PCR, and TCRdb holds only the in-frame ones, with some missing. The sample has around 180,000 clones, around 75% seen once. Source material: PBMCs. The source of these receptors is a woman aged 45 to 65 in good health and CMV-seronegative.

The chain employs TRBV29-1 and TRBJ2-5, with D maybe TRBD2 (7 bases). V gave up 6 bases and J gave up 5 bases, with 13 bases separating them. Germline CDR1 SQVTM, CDR2 ANQGSEA. The CDR3 runs to 12 residues. CDR3 loop: CSVTRGAETQYF. The CDR3 bases are TGCAGCGTCACCCGGGGGGCGGAGACCCAGTACTTC.

The gene calls are TRBV2 and TRBJ2-5; no definite D call. Trimming removed 5 bases from V and 2 bases from J, with 12 bases in between. This CDR3 has 14 amino acids. The germline V gene has CDR1 SNHLY and CDR2 FYNNEI. CDR3 sequence: CASSPTKAQETQYF. In DNA form, the CDR3 reads TGTGCCAGCAGTCCGACAAAGGCACAAGAGACCCAGTACTTC.

On this clone: The junction does not match germline at one end; this may be a read error. The V and J genes are TRBV2 and TRBJ1-1; TRBD1 matches at 10 bases. Germline CDR1 and CDR2: SNHLY and FYNNEI. CDR3 length equals 15 residues. CDR3 in DNA: TGTGTCAGCAGATCTCGGACAGGGGGGAACACTGAAGCTTTCTTT. This gives the protein CVSRSRTGGNTEAFF.

This chain uses TRBV29-1 with TRBJ2-2, with D possibly matching TRBD1 (6 bases). Germline V gene sequence: CDR1 SQVTM, CDR2 ANQGSEA. The CDR3 loop spans 14 amino acids. Trimming took 4 bases from V and 2 from J, leaving 11 bases between them. CDR3 sequence reads: CSVGGTTNTGELFF. The CDR3 DNA follows: TGCAGCGTTGGAGGGACAACTAACACCGGGGAGCTGTTTTTT.

The CDR3 region has the DNA TGTGCCACCTCGGCCCCGGGACAGGGTCACGCAGATACGCAGTATTTT. As protein: CATSAPGQGHADTQYF. The chain has TRBV15 and TRBJ2-3; 9 bases line up with TRBD1. The V gene's germline CDR1 is LNHNV and CDR2 YYDKDF (reference sequence). This CDR3 has 16 amino acids. With V trimmed by 8 bases and J by 4 bases, 13 bases remained unmatched.

In its sample, this clone was seen a few times. This chain links TRBV7-9 with TRBJ2-6, with no clear D. Germline V gene lookup returns CDR1 SEHNR and CDR2 FQNEAQ (reference sequence). The CDR3 runs to 12 residues. Trimming pared 6 bases from V and 6 bases from J, leaving 6 bases between. CDR3 sequence (DNA): TGTGCCAGCAGTCCCGTGGCCAACGTCCTGACTTTC. As protein: CASSPVANVLTF.

The V gene is TRBV10-3, the J gene TRBJ2-3; 9 nucleotides align to TRBD2. The V gene's germline CDR1 is ENHRY and CDR2 SYGVKD. There are 13 residues in the CDR3. With 7 bases clipped from V and 2 bases from J, the junction kept 1 base outside the gene matches. The CDR3 DNA follows: TGTGCCATCAAGGGACTAGCCACAGATACGCAGTATTTT. Translated, it gives CAIKGLATDTQYF.

The chain is built from TRBV28 and TRBJ2-2; 7 bases are a match to TRBD1. The length of the CDR3 is 16 residues. Trimming cost V 6 bases and J 4 bases; bases outside gene matches: 11. CDR1 and CDR2 (germline): MDHEN, SYDVKM. The CDR3 DNA is TGTGCCAGCAGCTCTCTGGGGACAGTCGGCACCGGGGAGCTGTTTTTT. Translated, it gives CASSSLGTVGTGELFF.

The V and J genes are TRBV14 and TRBJ1-5; 11 positions match TRBD1. This CDR3 spans 19 amino acids. The V segment lost 4 bases and the J segment 2 bases; nucleotides outside the gene matches: 13. The germline V gene has CDR1 SGHDN and CDR2 FVKESK. CDR3 in amino acids: CASSRESGQGAMGNQPQHF. DNA for the CDR3: TGTGCCAGCAGCCGAGAGTCAGGACAGGGGGCAATGGGCAATCAGCCCCAGCATTTT.

This rearrangement joins TRBV11-1 to TRBJ1-2, with 10 bases that match TRBD1. The germline CDR1 and CDR2 sequences are SGHAT and FQDESV (reference sequence). The V gene end was trimmed by 2 bases and the J gene end by 6 bases; junction bases not matched to a gene: 12. This CDR3 is 17 amino acids long. The CDR3 nucleotides are TGTGCCAGCAGCTTAAGTGGGACAGGGGCGCGTGGAAATGGCTACACCTTC. It is translated as CASSLSGTGARGNGYTF.

The chain couples TRBV5-4 to TRBJ2-3; TRBD1 matches at 8 bases. J was trimmed by 4 bases and V by 4 bases; bases with no gene match: 11. The CDR3 is 16 amino acids. The germline V gene has CDR1 SGHNT and CDR2 YYREEE (reference sequence). The CDR3 protein is CASSPGGRALSDTQYF. The DNA of the CDR3 is TGTGCCAGCAGCCCAGGGGGCAGGGCCTTGTCAGATACGCAGTATTTT.

V gene TRBV11-2 combines with J gene TRBJ1-2; perhaps TRBD1 as D (6 bases). Between the trimmed V and J ends, which lost 6 bases and 7 bases, there was a span of 18 bases. This CDR3 is built from 14 residues. The germline V gene encodes CDR1 SGHAT and CDR2 FQNNGV. The CDR3 DNA reads as TGTGCCAGCAGGGCTAGCGGGGGGGCGCGTGGCTACACCTTC. It is translated as CASRASGGARGYTF.

The rearrangement uses TRBV29-1 and TRBJ2-5; maybe TRBD2 (7 bases). CDR3 length: 15 residues. The ends were cut back, 2 bases at V and 2 bases at J, with 15 bases in the middle. Germline CDR1 reads SQVTM; CDR2 reads ANQGSEA. CDR3 protein: CSVELAAGVQETQYF. The DNA for the CDR3 is TGCAGCGTTGAACTAGCGGCAGGGGTACAAGAGACCCAGTACTTC.

The V call is TRBV4-3, the J call TRBJ1-1; perhaps TRBD1 as D (5 bases). This CDR3 has 15 amino acids. Trimming shortened V by 1 base and J by 4 bases, and 13 bases separated the two germline ends. Per germline, CDR1 LGHNA and CDR2 YSLEER. The CDR3 coding sequence is TGCGCCAGCAGCCAAGGGCAGGGCGTCATCACTGAAGCTTTCTTT. Its protein product is CASSQGQGVITEAFF.

The chain combines TRBV19 with TRBJ2-1; D is possibly TRBD1 (6 bases). This CDR3 has 16 residues. V was shortened by 2 bases and J by 4 bases, with 15 bases between the two germline ends. Germline assignment: CDR1 LNHDA and CDR2 SQIVND (reference sequence). CDR3 sequence (DNA): TGTGCCAGTAGTATACAGTGGGGGCTCGGGTACAATGAGCAGTTCTTC. Residues: CASSIQWGLGYNEQFF.

This clone has a handful of counts. The chain employs TRBV5-1 and TRBJ1-4; TRBD1 matches 10 bases. CDR1 is SGHRS and CDR2 is YFSETQ in the germline V gene. CDR3 length: 15 amino acids. Germline trimming cut 0 bases from V and 6 bases from J; bases unmatched to any gene: 2. The CDR3 bases are TGCGCCAGCAGCTTGGGGGGGACAGGGGATGAAAAACTGTTTTTT. Its translation is CASSLGGTGDEKLFF.

This clone has only one observation. The chain uses TRBV12-5 and TRBJ1-6, with a weak D call TRBD1 (6 bases). Germline V gene lookup returns CDR1 LGHNT and CDR2 FRNRAP. The CDR3 is made up of 15 amino acids. The V end was cut by 1 base, the J end by 9 bases, with 13 bases between. The CDR3 DNA sequence: TGTGCTAGTGGTTTGGCAGGGGTGGTTGGTTCACCCCTCCACTTT. It yields the protein CASGLAGVVGSPLHF. The complete variable domain, with remaining parts taken from reference TRBV12-5 and TRBJ1-6, reads DARVTQTPRHKVTEMGQEVTMRCQPILGHNTVFWYRQTMMQGLELLAYFRNRAPLDDSGMPKDRFSAEMPDATLATLKIQPSEPRDSAVYFCASGLAGVVGSPLHFGNGTRLTVT.